Below are 21 T cell receptor beta chains sequenced from a single sample in a study of shared clonotypes between healthy human individuals. Clones were sequenced by immunoSEQ multiplex PCR, and TCRdb holds only the in-frame ones, with some missing. The top ten hold more than 0.085% of the sample, which has some 630,000 clones, around 96% seen once. As defined, naive CD8 cells were CD45RO-negative and positively selected for CCR7, with terminally differentiated effector memory CD45RA+ cells excluded. The sequencing input was naive CD8+ T cells sorted from blood. These receptors were taken from a woman aged 30 to 39 in good health.

The chain joins TRBV7-9 to TRBJ2-7; D remains ambiguous. Germline CDR1 SEHNR, CDR2 FQNEAQ (reference sequence). The CDR3 is made up of 14 amino acids. Trimming left V 2 bases short and J 4 bases short, with 12 bases between. Here the CDR3 reads CASSLNSQPYEQYF. The CDR3 region has the DNA TGTGCCAGCAGCTTAAACAGCCAGCCTTACGAGCAGTACTTC.

V is TRBV2 and J is TRBJ2-2; weak D call: TRBD2 (6 bases). Germline V gene data show CDR1 as SNHLY and CDR2 as FYNNEI. The V end lost 9 bases, the J end lost 2 bases, and 13 bases lay between the germline ends. The CDR3 length is 14 residues. The CDR3 DNA is TGTGCCAGAGATAGCGGCCAAAACACCGGGGAGCTGTTTTTT. Protein sequence: CARDSGQNTGELFF.

The chain joins TRBV10-2 to TRBJ2-1; D is ambiguous. Between the trimmed V and J ends, which lost 0 bases and 0 bases, there was a span of 12 bases. This CDR3 has 17 residues. Germline V gene sequence: CDR1 WSHSY, CDR2 SAAADI. The CDR3 here is CASSESRVHSSYNEQFF. As DNA, the CDR3 is TGCGCCAGCAGTGAGTCTAGAGTCCATAGCTCCTACAATGAGCAGTTCTTC.

CDR3 sequence (DNA): TGCGCCAGCACTAGAGGCTACGAGCAGTACTTC. It yields the protein CASTRGYEQYF. The chain couples TRBV10-2 to TRBJ2-7; D gene ambiguous. The germline gives CDR1 WSHSY, CDR2 SAAADI. The length of the CDR3 is 11 residues. V lost 7 bases to trimming and J lost 3 bases, with 7 bases between them.

The chain is built from TRBV28 and TRBJ2-3, with D possibly TRBD2 on 6 matching bases. CDR1 and CDR2 (germline): MDHEN, SYDVKM. The CDR3 is 13 residues long. V was cut by 3 bases and J by 10 bases, with 14 bases left in between. CDR3 bases: TGTGCCAGCAGTTTGACAACTAGCAATCCGCAGTATTTT. Protein: CASSLTTSNPQYF.

This chain connects TRBV10-1 to TRBJ2-7; D is perhaps TRBD1 or TRBD2 (5 bases each). The CDR3 runs 13 residues. With 6 bases removed from V and 6 bases from J, the gap between germline ends came to 15 bases. In germline, CDR1 is WNHNN, CDR2 SYGVQD (reference sequence). CDR3 nucleotides: TGCGCCAGCAGCCCGAGGGGTCCCCCCGAGCAGTACTTC. Translated, it gives CASSPRGPPEQYF.

V and J are TRBV5-8 and TRBJ1-2; maybe TRBD1 (5 bases). CDR1 is SGHTS and CDR2 is YDEGEE in the germline V gene. V was pared by 5 bases and J by 4 bases, with 18 bases between. This CDR3 has 15 amino acids. The CDR3 reads CASSWGRVASYGYTF. The DNA for the CDR3 is TGTGCCAGCAGTTGGGGACGGGTCGCGTCCTATGGCTACACCTTC.

This clone has a single count. Here the CDR3 reads CASSLKLPQKNIQYF. The CDR3 DNA is TGTGCCAGCAGCTTAAAGTTACCCCAAAAAAACATTCAGTACTTC. The chain carries TRBV7-3 and TRBJ2-4, with D unclear. Germline V CDR1 and CDR2: SGHTA, FQGTGA. The CDR3 is 15 amino acids. The V and J ends lost 1 base and 4 bases respectively, with 11 bases between them.

CDR3 nucleotides: TGTGCCAGCAGTACCAGACTAGCGGGAGGGCCGGGAGAAGAGACCCAGTACTTC. It encodes CASSTRLAGGPGEETQYF. This chain joins TRBV28 and TRBJ2-5; 14 nucleotides match TRBD2. There are 18 residues in the CDR3. Germline V gene data show CDR1 as MDHEN and CDR2 as SYDVKM. V trimming: 5 bases; J trimming: 3 bases; junction bases outside the gene matches: 11.

The chain has TRBV4-1 and TRBJ2-1; TRBD1 matches at 12 bases. The ends lost 2 bases at V and 8 bases at J; junction bases unmatched: 4. Looked up from germline, CDR1 is MGHRA and CDR2 is YSYEKL. The CDR3 is 15 residues long. CDR3 sequence reads: CASSQPGTGGYEQFF. Written as DNA, the CDR3 is TGCGCCAGCAGCCAACCCGGGACAGGGGGCTATGAGCAGTTCTTC.

CDR3 in amino acids: CASSLRAGDTQYF. CDR3 nucleotide sequence: TGTGCCAGCAGCTTACGCGCTGGAGATACGCAGTATTTT. This chain joins TRBV11-2 and TRBJ2-3; D is uncertain. Germline loops: CDR1 SGHAT, CDR2 FQNNGV. V lost 2 bases and J lost 5, with 8 bases in between. The CDR3 has 13 residues.

Only a few counts were recorded for this clone. Different DNA sequences within this sample yield the same CDR3. The CDR3 protein is CASSFGSSYEQYF. The CDR3 nucleotides are TGTGCCAGCAGTTTTGGGAGCTCCTACGAGCAGTACTTC. The chain uses TRBV28 and TRBJ2-7; maybe TRBD2 (5 bases). CDR1 MDHEN and CDR2 SYDVKM come from the germline V gene. Trimming left V 3 bases short and J 0 bases short, with 6 bases between. This CDR3 is 13 amino acids long.

The chain uses TRBV7-9 and TRBJ2-1; no clear D gene. The CDR3 is 13 amino acids. Germline assignment: CDR1 SEHNR and CDR2 FQNEAQ (reference sequence). Trimming shortened V by 3 bases and J by 7 bases, and 10 bases separated the two germline ends. The CDR3 spells CASSLSEGNEQFF. The CDR3 DNA reads TGTGCCAGCAGCTTGAGCGAAGGAAATGAGCAGTTCTTC.

The rearrangement joins TRBV7-9 to TRBJ2-3, with D hard to call. The CDR3 has 13 amino acids. Per germline, CDR1 SEHNR and CDR2 FQNEAQ (reference sequence). The V end lost 5 bases, the J end lost 3 bases, and 9 bases lay between the germline ends. The CDR3 nucleotides are TGTGCCAGCAGCCTCCTGGGAACAGATACGCAGTATTTT. Its protein product is CASSLLGTDTQYF. Variable domain in full (rest from reference TRBV7-9 and TRBJ2-3): DTGVSQNPRHKITKRGQNVTFRCDPISEHNRLYWYRQTLGQGPEFLTYFQNEAQLEKSRLLSDRFSAERPKGSFSTLEIQRTEQGDSAMYLCASSLLGTDTQYFGPGTRLTVL.

The rearrangement joins TRBV30 to TRBJ2-2, with TRBD1 matching 7 bases. The trim removed 1 base at V and 1 base at J, leaving 6 bases unmatched. The germline gives CDR1 GTSNPN, CDR2 SVGIG (reference sequence). The CDR3 sequence is 16 residues long. CDR3 sequence (DNA): TGTGCCTGGAGTGCCGAACAGGGGATGAACACCGGGGAGCTGTTTTTT. The encoded protein is CAWSAEQGMNTGELFF. Looking up the rest from reference TRBV30 and TRBJ2-2 gives the full variable domain: SQTIHQWPATLVQPVGSPLSLECTVEGTSNPNLYWYRQAAGRGLQLLFYSVGIGQISSEVPQNLSASRPQDRQFILSSKKLLLSDSGFYLCAWSAEQGMNTGELFFGEGSRLTVL.

The CDR3 DNA reads as TGTGCCAGTAGCCAGAACTCCTACGAGCAGTACTTC. It is translated as CASSQNSYEQYF. The genes are TRBV19 and TRBJ2-7; no clear D gene. The CDR3 runs to 12 residues. The germline V and J ends were trimmed by 6 bases and 0 bases, with 6 bases remaining between them. CDR1 and CDR2 from the germline V gene are LNHDA and SQIVND (reference sequence).

The chain links TRBV7-9 to TRBJ1-1; D ambiguous. There are 12 residues in the CDR3. Per the germline V gene, CDR1 is SEHNR and CDR2 is FQNEAQ (reference sequence). V gave up 5 bases and J gave up 4 bases, with 8 bases separating them. CDR3 in DNA: TGTGCCAGCAGCAAAAGCGGCACTGAAGCTTTCTTT. Residues: CASSKSGTEAFF.

The chain joins TRBV27 to TRBJ1-2; 11 nucleotides agree with TRBD1. Looked up from germline, CDR1 is MNHEY and CDR2 is SMNVEV (reference sequence). The trim removed 5 bases at V and 6 bases at J, leaving 8 bases unmatched. This CDR3 contains 15 residues. The CDR3, as DNA: TGTGCCAGCAGTCCCGGGACAGGGGGTATGAATGGCTACACCTTC. Protein: CASSPGTGGMNGYTF.

The rearrangement uses TRBV27 and TRBJ1-2; D possibly corresponds to TRBD1 (5 bases). In germline, CDR1 is MNHEY, CDR2 SMNVEV (reference sequence). The CDR3 is 13 residues long. The germline V and J ends were trimmed by 3 bases and 4 bases, with 9 bases remaining between them. CDR3 in DNA: TGTGCCAGCAGTTTGGGGGGAGCCTATGGCTACACCTTC. Amino acids: CASSLGGAYGYTF.

The chain joins TRBV10-2 to TRBJ2-1; D remains ambiguous. CDR3 length equals 12 residues. Germline V lookup: CDR1 WSHSY, CDR2 SAAADI. V was cut by 8 bases and J by 9 bases, with 14 bases left in between. The CDR3 region has the DNA TGCGCCAGCTCCGAAGGCGGTAGTGAGCAGTTCTTC. It yields the protein CASSEGGSEQFF.

The chain links TRBV29-1 to TRBJ2-1, with no clear D. Germline loops: CDR1 SQVTM, CDR2 ANQGSEA. V lost 0 bases and J 9 bases, leaving 3 bases between the germline ends. This CDR3 region has 10 residues. CDR3: CSVEDVEQFF. Written as DNA, the CDR3 is TGCAGCGTTGAAGATGTTGAGCAGTTCTTC.